Below, 20 T cell receptor beta chains from the same sample are listed, as sequenced in a study of shared clonotypes between healthy human individuals. Sequencing was performed with immunoSEQ multiplex PCR; in TCRdb, only in-frame clones are kept and a portion is missing. Of roughly 2.5 million clones in the sample, 90% to 95% were seen once. Material: naive CD4+ T cells sorted from blood. Specified subset: CD45RA+ positively selected. These receptors were taken from a man between 18 and 35 years old in good health.

The V gene is TRBV2, the J gene TRBJ2-7; TRBD2 matches 9 bases. The CDR3 extends over 14 amino acids. The junction had 2 bases not matched to a gene; V was cut back by 5 bases and J by 0 bases. Germline loops: CDR1 SNHLY, CDR2 FYNNEI. The CDR3 DNA is TGTGCCAGCAGTCCTAGCGGGGCCTCCTACGAGCAGTACTTC. Translating it yields CASSPSGASYEQYF. Based on the CDR3 plus reference TRBV2 and TRBJ2-7, the full variable domain is EPEVTQTPSHQVTQMGQEVILRCVPISNHLYFYWYRQILGQKVEFLVSFYNNEISEKSEIFDDQFSVERPDGSNFTLKIRSTKLEDSAMYFCASSPSGASYEQYFGPGTRLTVT.

In nucleotides, the CDR3 is TGTGCCAGCAGTGAAATTGGGCAGGGGGGTGGCTACACCTTC. It specifies CASSEIGQGGGYTF. The chain recombines TRBV6-1 with TRBJ1-2; TRBD1 aligns across 7 bases. CDR3 length: 14 residues. Germline CDR1 MNHNS, CDR2 SASEGT. With V trimmed by 2 bases and J by 7 bases, 7 bases remained unmatched.

This clone was detected only once. The same CDR3 also results from other DNA sequences found in this sample. The CDR3 here is CASSVEAGGAYEQYF. CDR3 in DNA: TGTGCCAGCAGCGTAGAGGCGGGAGGGGCCTACGAGCAGTACTTC. The rearrangement joins TRBV9 to TRBJ2-7, with 9 bases that match TRBD2. Looked up from germline, CDR1 is SGDLS and CDR2 is YYNGEE. The ends lost 0 bases at V and 2 bases at J; junction bases unmatched: 3. The CDR3 runs to 15 residues.

V gene TRBV9 combines with J gene TRBJ2-2, with a tentative D call TRBD1 (5 bases). Germline V gene sequence: CDR1 SGDLS, CDR2 YYNGEE. Trimming took 1 base from V and 6 from J, leaving 13 bases between them. The CDR3 is 15 residues long. The CDR3 region is CASSVSRASAGELFF. As DNA, the CDR3 is TGTGCCAGCAGCGTAAGCAGGGCGAGTGCCGGGGAGCTGTTTTTT.

This chain joins TRBV5-1 and TRBJ2-2; D assignment may be TRBD1 or TRBD2 (5 bases each). This CDR3 spans 14 amino acids. Germline CDR1 is SGHRS and CDR2 is YFSETQ. The V gene lost 4 bases and the J gene lost 6 bases, with 13 bases spanning the gap. CDR3 sequence reads: CASSTLPGPGELFF. DNA of the CDR3: TGCGCCAGCAGCACCCTCCCGGGGCCCGGGGAGCTGTTTTTT. Full variable domain (missing parts from reference TRBV5-1 and TRBJ2-2): KAGVTQTPRYLIKTRGQQVTLSCSPISGHRSVSWYQQTPGQGLQFLFEYFSETQRNKGNFPGRFSGRQFSNSRSEMNVSTLELGDSALYLCASSTLPGPGELFFGEGSRLTVL.

This chain joins TRBV19 and TRBJ2-5, with D possibly being TRBD1 or TRBD2 (5 bases each). The CDR3 spans 14 residues. Trimming cost V 2 bases and J 5 bases, with 12 bases left between them. Germline CDR1 is LNHDA and CDR2 is SQIVND (reference sequence). DNA of the CDR3: TGTGCCAGTAGTATACGCAGGGACGGGGAGACCCAGTACTTC. Protein product: CASSIRRDGETQYF.

This rearrangement joins TRBV7-9 to TRBJ2-7; weak D call: TRBD2 (5 bases). The germline V and J ends were trimmed by 4 bases and 7 bases, with 11 bases remaining between them. The V gene's germline CDR1 is SEHNR and CDR2 FQNEAQ (reference sequence). This CDR3 is 12 amino acids long. The CDR3 nucleotides are TGTGCCAGCAGCTCCTCTACGGGGGAGCAGTACTTC. It translates to CASSSSTGEQYF.

The chain couples TRBV11-2 to TRBJ2-7; D not certain. This CDR3 has 14 amino acids. The V end was cut by 3 bases, the J end by 0 bases, with 9 bases between. CDR1 and CDR2 from the germline V gene are SGHAT and FQNNGV. The CDR3 bases are TGTGCCAGCAGCTTTGCCAGGAGCTCCTACGAGCAGTACTTC. Translated, it gives CASSFARSSYEQYF.

A single count supports this clone. The chain uses TRBV18 and TRBJ2-7; D is possibly TRBD1 or TRBD2 (5 bases each). V lost 2 bases to trimming and J lost 9 bases, with 17 bases between them. Germline V CDR1 and CDR2: KGHSH, LQKENI. This CDR3 region has 14 residues. Here the CDR3 DNA reads TGTGCCAGCTCACCAGGGGACGTAGGAACCCGGCAGTACTTC. Protein: CASSPGDVGTRQYF.

In the case of this clone: Other DNA sequences from this sample encode an identical CDR3 as well. CDR3 region: CASSYSRTGNQPQHF. CDR3 bases: TGTGCCAGCAGTTACTCTCGGACGGGAAATCAGCCCCAGCATTTT. This chain connects TRBV6-5 to TRBJ1-5; D gene ambiguous. From germline, CDR1 is MNHEY and CDR2 SVGAGI. Trimming removed 0 bases from V and 4 bases from J, with 10 bases in between. The CDR3 extends over 15 amino acids.

V and J are TRBV28 and TRBJ2-7, with 8 bases that match TRBD1. The CDR3 runs 15 residues. V lost 5 bases to trimming and J lost 6 bases; unmatched junction nucleotides: 12. Germline V CDR1 and CDR2: MDHEN, SYDVKM. The CDR3 region has the DNA TGTGCCAGCAGTCCCCGGGACAGGTCCACTGGCGAGCAGTACTTC. Its protein product is CASSPRDRSTGEQYF.

A note on this clone: The same CDR3 can be traced to other DNA sequences in this sample. This rearrangement joins TRBV18 to TRBJ2-2, with 8 bases that match TRBD1. This CDR3 spans 15 amino acids. From germline, CDR1 is KGHSH and CDR2 LQKENI. The V segment lost 6 bases and the J segment 4 bases; nucleotides outside the gene matches: 7. CDR3 DNA: TGTGCCAGCTCGCCAGGGGGCGCCGGCACCGGGGAGCTGTTTTTT. Its translation: CASSPGGAGTGELFF.

The chain is built from TRBV18 and TRBJ2-1, with D perhaps TRBD2 (5 bases). The CDR3 has 17 amino acids. Germline values: CDR1 KGHSH, CDR2 LQKENI. V lost 1 base to trimming and J lost 4 bases, with 17 bases between them. CDR3: CASSPLLAPGIYNEQFF. The CDR3 DNA is TGTGCCAGCTCACCACTCCTCGCTCCCGGGATATACAATGAGCAGTTCTTC.

The V call is TRBV15, the J call TRBJ2-1; no clear D gene. Germline loops: CDR1 LNHNV, CDR2 YYDKDF (reference sequence). With 4 bases removed from V and 4 bases from J, the gap between germline ends came to 20 bases. The length of the CDR3 is 17 residues. The CDR3 DNA reads TGTGCCACCAGCAAGGTATCCCCTAGAGAGCCATACAATGAGCAGTTCTTC. Translation gives CATSKVSPREPYNEQFF.

This chain links TRBV6-6 with TRBJ1-1; unclear D gene. The ends were cut back, 7 bases at V and 3 bases at J, with 6 bases in the middle. Germline-derived CDR1 and CDR2 are MNHNY and SVGAGI (reference sequence). The CDR3 is 11 residues long. DNA of the CDR3: TGTGCCAGCACCCAATACACTGAAGCTTTCTTT. It encodes CASTQYTEAFF.

The chain is built from TRBV2 and TRBJ2-7, with D possibly matching TRBD2 (5 bases). V was cut by 3 bases and J by 2 bases, with 14 bases left in between. The germline CDR1 and CDR2 sequences are SNHLY and FYNNEI. The CDR3 runs 15 residues. Here the CDR3 reads CASSEEGGGAYEQYF. CDR3 DNA sequence: TGTGCCAGCAGTGAGGAAGGAGGAGGCGCCTACGAGCAGTACTTC.

The rearrangement joins TRBV7-9 to TRBJ1-2, with 8 bases aligning to TRBD1. CDR1 and CDR2 from the germline V gene are SEHNR and FQNEAQ (reference sequence). The CDR3 consists of 16 residues. J gave up 1 base and V 3 bases, and 7 bases lay outside the gene matches. CDR3 in amino acids: CASSLGRGQGNYGYTF. CDR3 DNA: TGTGCCAGCAGCTTGGGCAGGGGGCAGGGTAACTATGGCTACACCTTC.

The chain's CDR3 is CASSSPMRGTEAFF. Written as DNA, the CDR3 is TGTGCCAGCAGCTCCCCGATGCGCGGAACTGAAGCTTTCTTT. The chain recombines TRBV5-4 with TRBJ1-1, with D hard to call. Germline values: CDR1 SGHNT, CDR2 YYREEE (reference sequence). Trimming removed 3 bases from V and 5 bases from J, with 14 bases in between. This CDR3 is built from 14 residues.

As concerns this clone: Other DNA sequences within the sample encode an identical CDR3. The rearrangement links TRBV28 to TRBJ1-1; 9 positions match TRBD1. This CDR3 contains 15 residues. J was trimmed by 1 base and V by 4 bases; bases with no gene match: 4. Germline CDR1 reads MDHEN; CDR2 reads SYDVKM. The CDR3 sequence: CASSSPGQGNTEAFF. In DNA form, the CDR3 reads TGTGCCAGCAGTTCACCGGGACAGGGGAACACTGAAGCTTTCTTT.

This clone is a singleton in its sample. Its ends do not fully match the called genes, so a read error is possible. The genes are TRBV6-1 and TRBJ1-2; the D gene is possibly TRBD1 (5 bases). This CDR3 region has 13 residues. CDR1 and CDR2 (germline): MNHNS, SASEGT. The CDR3 DNA reads TGTGCCACCAGTTGGGGGACTAACTATGGCTACACCTTC. Residues: CATSWGTNYGYTF.